The rows below give T cell receptor beta chains drawn from one sample of a study of identical twins. TCRdb re-analysed the 5' RACE reads in MiXCR, keeping a single row per CDR3 protein. Of around 550,000 distinct CDR3 sequences listed, 12% to 15% are singletons. These data were also filed under a second study, of yellow fever vaccine responses in identical twins.

Sequencing used CD4+ T cells sorted from blood. The receptors here all came from a young woman in good health. Each CDR3 is given with its conserved first and last residue. Fields, in order: clone size, D gene, V gene, J gene, CDR3 protein, CDR3 DNA. A D gene is named only where the DNA matches it firmly. A clone size is listed for some rows: how often the clone was seen (once, few, many), or a class if it is expanded.

>-|TRBD2|TRBV5-1|TRBJ2-5
CASSLAPSGSTETQYF
TGCGCCAGCAGCCTGGCCCCTAGCGGGAGCACGGAGACCCAGTACTTC
>few|-|TRBV25-1|TRBJ2-7
CASSEEANPGHEEQYF
TGTGCCAGCAGTGAAGAAGCAAACCCGGGACATGAGGAGCAGTACTTC
>-|-|TRBV12-3/TRBV12-4|TRBJ2-1
CASSREESYYNEQFF
TGTGCCAGCAGTCGCGAGGAGAGCTACTACAATGAGCAGTTCTTC
>few|-|TRBV12-3/TRBV12-4|TRBJ2-3
CASTVLEGTQYF
TGTGCCAGCACCGTCCTGGAGGGTACGCAGTATTTT
>few|-|TRBV5-1|TRBJ2-2
CASKAGLSSRELFF
TGCGCCAGCAAGGCAGGACTCTCGTCCCGGGAGCTGTTTTTT
>few|TRBD1|TRBV5-1|TRBJ2-3
CASSAGQGYTDTQYF
TGCGCCAGCAGCGCCGGACAGGGTTACACAGATACGCAGTATTTT
>few|TRBD2|TRBV12-3/TRBV12-4|TRBJ2-3
CASSLGGSPRDTQYF
TGTGCCAGCAGTTTGGGAGGGAGCCCCAGGGATACGCAGTATTTT
>once|-|TRBV15|TRBJ2-1
CATSRDIRAAGLHRQFF
TGTGCCACCAGCAGAGATATTAGGGCAGCCGGTTTACATAGGCAGTTCTTC
>-|-|TRBV28|TRBJ2-6
CASSRIYSGANVLTF
TGTGCCAGCAGTCGGATTTACTCTGGGGCCAACGTCCTGACTTTC
>few|TRBD2|TRBV5-1|TRBJ2-7
CASSGLAGVGQYF
TGCGCCAGTTCGGGACTAGCGGGAGTCGGGCAGTACTTC
>-|TRBD1|TRBV29-1|TRBJ1-1
CSVGTGGASRTEAFF
TGCAGCGTGGGGACAGGGGGCGCGTCGAGAACTGAAGCTTTCTTT
>few|-|TRBV12-3/TRBV12-4|TRBJ2-1
CASSLTGFSYNEQFF
TGTGCCAGCAGTTTAACAGGGTTCTCCTACAATGAGCAGTTCTTC
>-|TRBD2|TRBV20-1|TRBJ2-1
CSASLTSGGIYNEQFF
TGCAGTGCTAGTCTTACTAGCGGGGGAATCTACAATGAGCAGTTCTTC
>many|TRBD1|TRBV5-1|TRBJ2-7
CASSLEPPGQGSYEQYF
TGCGCCAGCAGCTTGGAACCACCGGGACAGGGTTCCTACGAGCAGTACTTC
>few|-|TRBV28|TRBJ2-2
CASGRRTSQSGELFF
TGTGCCAGCGGGCGTCGGACATCCCAATCCGGGGAGCTGTTTTTT
>few|-|TRBV20-1|TRBJ1-2
CSMSHAANYGYTF
TGCAGTATGTCTCATGCAGCTAACTATGGCTACACCTTC
>few|TRBD2|TRBV5-6|TRBJ2-5
CASSHYSGEETQYF
TGTGCCAGCAGTCACTATAGCGGGGAAGAGACCCAGTACTTC
>many|-|TRBV3-1|TRBJ2-1
CASSQVRAREQFF
TGTGCCAGCAGCCAAGTTCGGGCTCGGGAGCAGTTCTTC
>-|-|TRBV5-1|TRBJ2-3
CPSSDTDTQYF
TGCCCCAGCAGCGACACAGATACGCAGTATTTT
>-|-|TRBV15|TRBJ2-5
CATSVLLGLNGETQYF
TGTGCCACCAGCGTTTTACTCGGGTTAAATGGGGAGACCCAGTACTTC
>few|TRBD2|TRBV15|TRBJ2-2
CATSRGSSGRRNTGELFF
TGTGCCACCAGCAGAGGTTCTAGCGGGAGGAGGAACACCGGGGAGCTGTTTTTT
>-|-|TRBV10-3|TRBJ1-1
CAISESGDREAFF
TGTGCCATCAGTGAGTCCGGGGACCGTGAAGCTTTCTTT
>-|-|TRBV3-1|TRBJ2-1
CASSQSRVTYNEQFF
TGTGCCAGCAGCCAAAGCAGGGTTACCTACAATGAGCAGTTCTTC
>many|TRBD1|TRBV6-1|TRBJ1-2
CASSFGTAYGYTF
TGTGCCAGCAGCTTTGGGACAGCCTATGGCTACACCTTC
>-|TRBD2|TRBV11-2|TRBJ2-3
CASSFRTSGYTDTQYF
TGTGCCAGCAGCTTTCGGACTAGCGGATACACAGATACGCAGTATTTT
>many|-|TRBV10-3|TRBJ2-3
CAITEYRDTDTQYF
TGTGCCATCACCGAATACAGGGACACAGATACGCAGTATTTT
>-|-|TRBV5-1|TRBJ2-4
CASSGGGAQGIQYF
TGCGCCAGCTCTGGAGGGGGGGCGCAGGGCATTCAGTACTTC
>-|-|TRBV28|TRBJ2-1
CASSDLGGSYNEQFF
TGTGCCAGCAGCGACTTAGGGGGCTCCTACAATGAGCAGTTCTTC
>-|-|TRBV29-1|TRBJ2-2
CSVEWRSSRPGELFF
TGCAGCGTTGAATGGCGGTCCAGTCGACCCGGGGAGCTGTTTTTT
>few|-|TRBV20-1|TRBJ2-2
CSARDRERKNTGELFF
TGCAGTGCTAGAGATCGAGAAAGGAAGAACACCGGGGAGCTGTTTTTT
>-|-|TRBV5-1|TRBJ1-2
CASSLSWGNYGYTF
TGCGCCAGCAGCTTGAGCTGGGGTAACTATGGCTACACCTTC
>-|TRBD2|TRBV5-5|TRBJ2-3
CASSLVSGSSSDTQYF
TGTGCCAGCAGCTTGGTCAGCGGGAGTAGCTCAGATACGCAGTATTTT
>few|-|TRBV21-1|TRBJ1-5
CASSRRGRAEDSNQPQHF
TGTGCCAGCAGCAGGCGGGGGCGGGCAGAGGATAGCAATCAGCCCCAGCATTTT
>-|TRBD2|TRBV12-3/TRBV12-4|TRBJ2-3
CASTPGGNTDTQYF
TGTGCCAGCACCCCGGGGGGTAACACAGATACGCAGTATTTT
>few|-|TRBV15|TRBJ2-2
CATSRDPTNTGELFF
TGTGCCACCAGCAGAGATCCTACGAACACCGGGGAGCTGTTTTTT
>few|TRBD1|TRBV20-1|TRBJ2-1
CSATSGTVGNEQFF
TGCAGTGCTACGTCCGGGACAGTGGGTAATGAGCAGTTCTTC
>-|TRBD1|TRBV19|TRBJ2-1
CASTISGTGTLGEQFF
TGTGCCAGTACCATCTCCGGGACAGGGACCCTGGGTGAGCAGTTCTTC
>few|TRBD1|TRBV12-3/TRBV12-4|TRBJ1-6
CASNRQGAHSPLHF
TGTGCCAGCAATCGACAGGGGGCCCATTCACCCCTCCACTTT
>few|-|TRBV3-1|TRBJ1-1
CASSQRAPINTEAFF
TGTGCCAGCAGCCAACGGGCTCCAATAAACACTGAAGCTTTCTTT
>-|-|TRBV5-1|TRBJ2-7
CASSLRLGSDYEQYF
TGCGCCAGCAGCCTCCGACTAGGAAGCGATTACGAGCAGTACTTC
>-|TRBD2|TRBV12-3/TRBV12-4|TRBJ2-1
CASKRREITIANEQFF
TGTGCCAGCAAAAGGCGGGAGATCACGATTGCAAATGAGCAGTTCTTC